This entry concerns a single T cell receptor (beta chain). Its antigen is unknown. This sample is drawn from a study of T cell responses to AZD1222 COVID-19 vaccine. Study-level results: The study found Spike-specific TCR breadth and depth rose after two AZD1222 doses. Only a handful of people who got AZD1222 tested seropositive at baseline. The reported proportion of spike-specific TCRs targeting unmutated variant regions was nearly half. Dominant CD4 TCR responses targeted spike regions 160-218 and 743-854.

Generated by immunoSEQ multiplex PCR, the TCRdb table keeps only in-frame clones and is missing some. The table has about 180,000 clones, 94% seen once. V trimming: 7 bases; J trimming: 11 bases; junction bases outside the gene matches: 11. This CDR3 comprises 13 residues. In germline, CDR1 is SNHLY, CDR2 FYNNEI. This TCR came from an adult who received the AZD1222 COVID-19 vaccine. V and J are TRBV2 and TRBJ2-1; 7 bases match TRBD2. Sequenced here: peripheral blood, sampled 28 days after the second AZD1222 dose. The CDR3 DNA reads as TGTGCCAGCATTCCTTCCATGGGAGGGAAGCAGTTCTTC. Translation gives CASIPSMGGKQFF.